Following are 20 T cell receptor beta chains from one sample sequenced in a study of blood T cell repertoires in COVID-19. The method was immunoSEQ multiplex PCR; TCRdb's version includes in-frame clones alone and lacks a portion of them. The sample records 130,000 or so clones, around four fifths being singletons. The material sequenced was peripheral blood. The origin of the receptors is a human donor in a cohort sampled during active COVID-19.

The J gene is TRBJ1-3, the V gene TRBV19; D gene unclear. Germline CDR1 and CDR2: LNHDA and SQIVND (reference sequence). Trimming removed 5 bases from V and 0 bases from J, with 11 bases in between. This CDR3 region has 15 residues. This chain's CDR3 is CASSSPRSSGNTIYF. The CDR3 region has the DNA TGTGCCAGTAGTTCTCCCCGGAGCTCTGGAAACACCATATATTTT.

The V call is TRBV5-4, the J call TRBJ2-2; TRBD2 matches 8 bases. CDR3 length: 17 residues. V lost 3 bases to trimming and J lost 6 bases; unmatched junction nucleotides: 13. The germline V gene has CDR1 SGHNT and CDR2 YYREEE (reference sequence). CDR3 DNA sequence: TGTGCCAGCAGCTCTCGGAGACTAGCGTTGCGGTCCGGGGAGCTGTTTTTT. Translating gives CASSSRRLALRSGELFF.

This clone was observed a single time. The gene calls are TRBV3-1 (or the pseudogene TRBV3-2) and TRBJ2-5; a possible D gene is TRBD2 (5 bases). The CDR3 is made up of 15 amino acids. The germline V and J ends were trimmed by 0 bases and 5 bases, with 13 bases remaining between them. CDR1 is LGHDT and CDR2 is YNNKEL in the germline V gene (reference sequence). The CDR3 bases are TGTGCCAGCAGCCAAGATCGGGGTAGACGGGAGACCCAGTACTTC. It specifies CASSQDRGRRETQYF.

Only one count was recorded for this clone. The rearrangement links TRBV15 to TRBJ2-3; maybe TRBD2 (6 bases). Trimming stripped 3 bases from V and 5 bases from J, with 15 bases between. The CDR3 extends over 15 amino acids. Germline CDR1 is LNHNV and CDR2 is YYDKDF (reference sequence). CDR3 protein: CATSSGASAGDTQYF. CDR3 bases: TGTGCCACCAGCAGCGGGGCTAGCGCTGGAGATACGCAGTATTTT.

The gene calls are TRBV2 and TRBJ2-3, with a weak D call TRBD1 (5 bases). CDR1 SNHLY and CDR2 FYNNEI come from the germline V gene. The CDR3 totals 14 residues. Trimming shortened V by 0 bases and J by 2 bases, and 6 bases separated the two germline ends. The CDR3 spells CASSEAGPTDTQYF. The CDR3 DNA sequence: TGTGCCAGCAGTGAAGCGGGGCCCACAGATACGCAGTATTTT.

This clone was counted between two and nine times. The chain couples TRBV6-2 or TRBV6-3 to TRBJ2-2; no clear D. CDR3 length: 12 amino acids. The germline CDR1 and CDR2 sequences are MNHEY and SVGEGT. The V end lost 6 bases, the J end lost 6 bases, and 8 bases lay between the germline ends. This CDR3 is CASSPRSGELFF. Here the CDR3 DNA reads TGTGCCAGCAGCCCGAGGTCCGGGGAGCTGTTTTTT.

The chain couples TRBV7-9 to TRBJ2-7; 11 bases agree with TRBD2. Losses at the gene ends were 6 bases for V and 3 bases for J; bases not matched to a gene: 7. The CDR3 is 15 residues long. Germline values: CDR1 SEHNR, CDR2 FQNEAQ (reference sequence). The CDR3 DNA follows: TGTGCCAGCAGTCAAACTAGCGGGAGAAACTACGAGCAGTACTTC. It specifies CASSQTSGRNYEQYF.

V gene TRBV5-4 combines with J gene TRBJ2-1; possibly TRBD2 for D (6 bases). This CDR3 is 15 amino acids long. Germline CDR1 reads SGHNT; CDR2 reads YYREEE (reference sequence). V lost 5 bases and J 0 bases, leaving 12 bases between the germline ends. CDR3 residues: CASSPAGSSYNEQFF. In nucleotides, the CDR3 is TGTGCCAGCAGTCCGGCGGGGAGCTCCTACAATGAGCAGTTCTTC.

There are a few counts of this clone. The V and J genes are TRBV5-5 and TRBJ2-2, with D possibly TRBD2 on 5 matching bases. The V end was cut by 3 bases, the J end by 7 bases, with 16 bases between. In germline, CDR1 is SGHKS, CDR2 YYEKEE (reference sequence). There are 15 residues in the CDR3. The CDR3 sequence is CASSYGLRLDGELFF. In DNA form, the CDR3 reads TGTGCCAGCAGCTATGGACTCCGTTTGGACGGGGAGCTGTTTTTT.

The chain links TRBV9 to TRBJ1-1; tentatively, D is TRBD1 (6 bases). The V gene's germline CDR1 is SGDLS and CDR2 YYNGEE. V lost 2 bases to trimming and J lost 3 bases, with 11 bases between them. The CDR3 covers 14 residues. CDR3 nucleotide sequence: TGTGCCAGCAGCGTTTCAGGGGCCGACACTGAAGCTTTCTTT. Its protein product is CASSVSGADTEAFF.

The CDR3 DNA reads TGTGCCAGCAGCCTCGACAGTTACATGAACACTGAAGCTTTCTTT. This encodes CASSLDSYMNTEAFF. The gene calls are TRBV7-2 and TRBJ1-1, with D possibly TRBD1 on 5 matching bases. V was trimmed by 5 bases and J by 0 bases, leaving 13 bases between them. The CDR3 consists of 15 residues. Germline lookup yields CDR1 SGHTA and CDR2 FQGNSA.

V gene TRBV7-2 combines with J gene TRBJ1-2; D remains ambiguous. Germline CDR1 and CDR2: SGHTA and FQGNSA. V was cut by 1 base and J by 7 bases, with 16 bases left in between. The CDR3 runs to 15 residues. Here the CDR3 reads CASSLGRAEVRGYTF. The CDR3, as DNA: TGTGCCAGCAGCTTAGGGAGGGCAGAGGTCCGTGGCTACACCTTC.

The chain is built from TRBV11-1 and TRBJ2-7, with no clear D. CDR1 and CDR2 (germline): SGHAT, FQDESV (reference sequence). The CDR3 has 12 amino acids. V was pared by 3 bases and J by 3 bases, with 6 bases between. The CDR3 loop is CASSFGGYEQYF. The DNA for the CDR3 is TGTGCCAGCAGCTTCGGCGGCTACGAGCAGTACTTC.

V and J are TRBV6-5 and TRBJ2-1; 9 bases map to TRBD1. Germline V lookup: CDR1 MNHEY, CDR2 SVGAGI. V was clipped by 6 bases and J by 0 bases; unmatched bases: 3. This CDR3 has 15 amino acids. The CDR3 region has the DNA TGTGCCAGCAGCGGGGACAGGGACTCCTACAATGAGCAGTTCTTC. Translation gives CASSGDRDSYNEQFF.

V usage is TRBV6-5 and J usage is TRBJ2-1; D is uncertain. V was trimmed by 5 bases and J by 5 bases, leaving 16 bases between them. Germline V gene data show CDR1 as MNHEY and CDR2 as SVGAGI. This CDR3 region has 15 residues. Here the CDR3 DNA reads TGTGCCAGCAGTCGACCGACTGGGTTCAACAATGAGCAGTTCTTC. The encoded protein is CASSRPTGFNNEQFF.

In this sample, this clone turned up a few times. V is TRBV4-3 and J is TRBJ1-2; D gene uncertain. Deletions cut 0 bases from V and 6 bases from J, with 8 bases between. This CDR3 is built from 13 residues. Germline V gene sequence: CDR1 LGHNA, CDR2 YSLEER. CDR3 protein: CASSQDLGDGYTF. CDR3 nucleotides: TGCGCCAGCAGCCAAGATCTAGGCGATGGCTACACCTTC.

This clone was observed at least ten times. The same CDR3 can be traced to other DNA sequences in this sample. The chain carries TRBV30 and TRBJ2-2; D call uncertain. CDR1 and CDR2 from the germline V gene are GTSNPN and SVGIG (reference sequence). The length of the CDR3 is 12 residues. Trimming pared 2 bases from V and 6 bases from J, leaving 7 bases between. This chain's CDR3 is CAWSLSSGELFF. The CDR3 region has the DNA TGTGCCTGGAGTTTGAGTTCCGGGGAGCTGTTTTTT.

The rearrangement uses TRBV12-3 or TRBV12-4 and TRBJ2-3; tentative D call: TRBD1 (6 bases). The CDR3 consists of 12 residues. V was clipped by 7 bases and J by 4 bases, with 9 bases between them. CDR3 region: CASTPGADTQYF. The CDR3, as DNA: TGTGCCAGCACCCCAGGGGCAGATACGCAGTATTTT.

The rearrangement joins TRBV20-1 to TRBJ1-4; D may be TRBD1 (5 bases). The CDR3 is 13 residues long. Germline V lookup: CDR1 DFQATT, CDR2 SNEGSKA (reference sequence). Trimming pared 3 bases from V and 7 bases from J, leaving 12 bases between. CDR3 amino acids: CSASLQVPEKLFF. The CDR3 nucleotides are TGCAGTGCTAGTCTACAGGTCCCTGAAAAACTGTTTTTT.

The chain combines TRBV7-2 with TRBJ2-5, with a weak D call TRBD1 (5 bases). This CDR3 spans 13 amino acids. The germline CDR1 and CDR2 sequences are SGHTA and FQGNSA. V was clipped by 2 bases and J by 4 bases, with 8 bases between them. The DNA of the CDR3 is TGTGCCAGCAGCTTACAGGGATCAGAGACCCAGTACTTC. This codes for CASSLQGSETQYF.